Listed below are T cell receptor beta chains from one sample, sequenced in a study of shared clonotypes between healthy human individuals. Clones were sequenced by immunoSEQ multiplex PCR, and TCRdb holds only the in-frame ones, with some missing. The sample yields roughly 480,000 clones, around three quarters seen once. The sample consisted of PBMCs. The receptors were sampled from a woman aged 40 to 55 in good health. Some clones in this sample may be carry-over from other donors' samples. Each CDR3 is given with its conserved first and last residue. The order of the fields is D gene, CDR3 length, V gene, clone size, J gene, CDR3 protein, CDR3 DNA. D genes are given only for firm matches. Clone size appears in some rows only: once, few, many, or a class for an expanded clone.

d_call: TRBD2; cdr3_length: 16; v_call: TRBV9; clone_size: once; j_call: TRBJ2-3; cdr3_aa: CASSVRAGGPTDTQYF; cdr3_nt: TGTGCCAGCAGCGTAAGAGCGGGAGGGCCCACAGATACGCAGTATTTT
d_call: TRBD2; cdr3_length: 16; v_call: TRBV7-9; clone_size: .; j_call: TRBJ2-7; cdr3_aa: CASSLATSGRFYEQYF; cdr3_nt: TGTGCCAGCAGCTTAGCGACTAGCGGGAGGTTTTACGAGCAGTACTTC
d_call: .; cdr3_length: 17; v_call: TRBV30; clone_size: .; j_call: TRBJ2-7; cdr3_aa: CAWSEYGHGTRPYEQYF; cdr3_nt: TGTGCCTGGAGTGAATACGGCCATGGTACCCGACCCTACGAGCAGTACTTC
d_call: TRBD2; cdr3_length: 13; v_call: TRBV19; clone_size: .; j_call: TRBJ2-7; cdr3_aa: CASSSGRGGEQYF; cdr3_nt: TGTGCCAGTAGTAGCGGGAGGGGAGGCGAGCAGTACTTC
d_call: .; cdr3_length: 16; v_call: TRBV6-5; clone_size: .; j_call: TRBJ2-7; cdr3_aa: CASSYSRRSHSYEQYF; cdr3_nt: TGTGCCAGCAGTTACTCGAGGCGCTCGCACTCCTACGAGCAGTACTTC
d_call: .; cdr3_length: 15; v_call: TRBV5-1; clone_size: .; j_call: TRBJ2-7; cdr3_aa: CASSVPTGTKGEQYF; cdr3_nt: TGCGCCAGCAGCGTGCCCACCGGGACCAAAGGCGAGCAGTACTTC
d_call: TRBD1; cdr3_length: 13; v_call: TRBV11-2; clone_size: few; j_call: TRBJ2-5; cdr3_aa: CASGQGWQETQYF; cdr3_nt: TGTGCCAGCGGACAGGGGTGGCAAGAGACCCAGTACTTC
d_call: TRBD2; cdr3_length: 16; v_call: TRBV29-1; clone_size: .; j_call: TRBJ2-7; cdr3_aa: CSVPGTSESVIHEQYF; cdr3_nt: TGCAGCGTCCCAGGGACTAGTGAAAGTGTAATCCACGAGCAGTACTTC
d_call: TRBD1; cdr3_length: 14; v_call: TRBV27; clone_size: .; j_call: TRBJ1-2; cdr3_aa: CASSRPGQGDGYTF; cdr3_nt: TGTGCCAGCAGTCGACCGGGACAGGGGGATGGCTACACCTTC
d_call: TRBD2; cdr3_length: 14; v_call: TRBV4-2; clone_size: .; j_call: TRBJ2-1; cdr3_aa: CASSQDPLAGEQFF; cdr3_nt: TGTGCCAGCAGCCAAGATCCACTAGCGGGGGAGCAGTTCTTC
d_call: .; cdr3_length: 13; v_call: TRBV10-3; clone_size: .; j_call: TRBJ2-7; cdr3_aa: CAIRRDGSYEQYF; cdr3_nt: TGTGCCATCAGGAGGGACGGATCCTACGAGCAGTACTTC
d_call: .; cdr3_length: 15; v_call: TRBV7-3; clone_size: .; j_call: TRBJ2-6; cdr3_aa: CASSEPKGGANVLTF; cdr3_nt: TGTGCCAGCAGCGAGCCAAAGGGTGGGGCCAACGTCCTGACTTTC
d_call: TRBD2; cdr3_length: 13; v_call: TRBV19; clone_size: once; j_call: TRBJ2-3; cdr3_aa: CASSRDYTDTQYF; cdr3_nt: TGTGCCAGTAGCCGGGACTACACAGATACGCAGTATTTT
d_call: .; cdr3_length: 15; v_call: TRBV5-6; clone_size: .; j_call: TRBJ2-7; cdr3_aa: CASSLRGDPVGEQYF; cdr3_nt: TGTGCCAGCAGCTTGCGAGGGGACCCTGTTGGAGAGCAGTACTTC
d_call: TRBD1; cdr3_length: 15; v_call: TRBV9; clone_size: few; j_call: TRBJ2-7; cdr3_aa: CASSPQGDRTYEQYF; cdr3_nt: TGTGCCAGCAGCCCCCAGGGGGACCGAACCTACGAGCAGTACTTC
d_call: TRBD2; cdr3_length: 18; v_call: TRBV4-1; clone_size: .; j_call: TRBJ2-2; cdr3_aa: CASSQGGLAGVGTGELFF; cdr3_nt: TGCGCCAGCAGCCAAGGAGGACTAGCGGGAGTCGGCACCGGGGAGCTGTTTTTT
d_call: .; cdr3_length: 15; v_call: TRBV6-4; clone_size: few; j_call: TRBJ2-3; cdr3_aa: CASSEGGGGTDTQYF; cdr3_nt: TGTGCCAGCAGTGAGGGGGGCGGTGGTACAGATACGCAGTATTTT
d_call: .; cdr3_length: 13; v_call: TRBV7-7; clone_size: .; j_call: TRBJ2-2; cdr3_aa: CASSRTSTGELFF; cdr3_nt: TGTGCCAGCAGCCGAACAAGCACCGGGGAGCTGTTTTTT
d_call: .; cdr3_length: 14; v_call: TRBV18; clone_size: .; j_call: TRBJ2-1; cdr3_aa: CASSPSPTYNEQFF; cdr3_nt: TGTGCCAGCTCACCCTCTCCTACTTACAATGAGCAGTTCTTC
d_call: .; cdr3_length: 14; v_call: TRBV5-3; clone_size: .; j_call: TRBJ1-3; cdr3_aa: CARSLASSGNTIYF; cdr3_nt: TGTGCCAGAAGCTTGGCAAGCTCTGGAAACACCATATATTTT
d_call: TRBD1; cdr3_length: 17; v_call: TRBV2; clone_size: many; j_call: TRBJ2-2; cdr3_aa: CASSEEGTGANTGELFF; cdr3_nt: TGTGCCAGCAGTGAAGAGGGGACAGGGGCGAACACCGGGGAGCTGTTTTTT
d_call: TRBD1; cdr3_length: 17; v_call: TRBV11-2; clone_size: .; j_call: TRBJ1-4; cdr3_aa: CASSHRGGYGGNEKLFF; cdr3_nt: TGTGCCAGCAGCCATCGAGGGGGCTACGGGGGAAATGAAAAACTGTTTTTT
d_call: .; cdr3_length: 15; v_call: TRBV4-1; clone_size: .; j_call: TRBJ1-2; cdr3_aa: CASSQNREIPPSDTF; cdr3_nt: TGCGCCAGCAGCCAAAACAGGGAAATACCCCCCTCCGACACCTTC
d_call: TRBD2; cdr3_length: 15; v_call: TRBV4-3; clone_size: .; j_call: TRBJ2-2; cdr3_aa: CASSHSGRGTGELFF; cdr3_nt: TGCGCCAGCAGCCATAGCGGGAGGGGCACCGGGGAGCTGTTTTTT
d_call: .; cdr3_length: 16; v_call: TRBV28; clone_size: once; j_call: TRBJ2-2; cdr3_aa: CASPPSGGANTGELFF; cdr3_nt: TGTGCCAGCCCTCCCAGTGGCGGAGCCAACACCGGGGAGCTGTTTTTT
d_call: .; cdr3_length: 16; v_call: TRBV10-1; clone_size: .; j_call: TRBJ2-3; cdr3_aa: CASSELIGGTTDTQYF; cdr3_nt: TGCGCCAGCAGTGAGCTCATTGGGGGGACCACAGATACGCAGTATTTT
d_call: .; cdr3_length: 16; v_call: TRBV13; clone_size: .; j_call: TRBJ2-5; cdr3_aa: CASSSGTSTYQETQYF; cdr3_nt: TGTGCCAGCAGCTCCGGGACATCGACGTACCAAGAGACCCAGTACTTC
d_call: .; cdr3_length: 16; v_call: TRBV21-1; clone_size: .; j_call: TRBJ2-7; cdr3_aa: CASSHYRVGISYEQYF; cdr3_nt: TGTGCCAGCAGCCACTACAGGGTGGGGATCTCCTACGAGCAGTACTTC
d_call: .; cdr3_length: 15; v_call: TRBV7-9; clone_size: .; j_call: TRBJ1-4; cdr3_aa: CASSSSRIYNEKLFF; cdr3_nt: TGTGCCAGCAGCTCGTCCAGGATATATAATGAAAAACTGTTTTTT
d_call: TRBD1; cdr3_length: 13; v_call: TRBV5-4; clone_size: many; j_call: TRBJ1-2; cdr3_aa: CASSPDRDRGYTF; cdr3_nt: TGTGCCAGCAGCCCAGACCGGGACAGGGGCTACACCTTC
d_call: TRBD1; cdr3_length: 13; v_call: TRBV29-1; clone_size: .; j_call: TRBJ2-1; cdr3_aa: CSVDGTGFNEQFF; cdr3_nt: TGCAGCGTTGATGGGACAGGGTTCAATGAGCAGTTCTTC